These 28 T cell receptor beta chains originate from one sample sequenced in a study of cytomegalovirus exposure and HLA in healthy donors. This PCR relied on a set of 60 Vbeta primers and 13 Jbeta primers. Method: immunoSEQ multiplex PCR; TCRdb's copy keeps in-frame clones and lacks some. The table records nearly 110,000 clones, roughly 80% of them present only once. What was sequenced was PBMCs. These receptors originate from a man in his 60s in good health and CMV-seronegative.

CDR3 residues: CASRRTGGVEQYV. For the CDR3, the DNA is TGTGCCAGCAGAAGGACCGGCGGGGTCGAGCAGTACGTC. The chain recombines TRBV6-5 with TRBJ2-7; a weak D match, TRBD2 (6 bases). V was shortened by 6 bases and J by 6 bases, with 15 bases between the two germline ends. The CDR3 spans 13 residues. CDR1 is MNHEY and CDR2 is SVGAGI in the germline V gene.

The chain couples TRBV5-6 to TRBJ1-2; TRBD1 agrees at 9 bases. There are 15 residues in the CDR3. The junction had 9 bases not matched to a gene; V was cut back by 5 bases and J by 4 bases. Germline V gives CDR1 SGHDT, CDR2 YYEEEE. The CDR3 region has the DNA TGTGCCAGCAGTCCCGGGACAGGGAGGTCCTATGGCTACACCTTC. Residues: CASSPGTGRSYGYTF.

The chain joins TRBV19 to TRBJ2-1; no reliable D call. V was trimmed by 3 bases and J by 6 bases, leaving 12 bases between them. Germline loops: CDR1 LNHDA, CDR2 SQIVND (reference sequence). The CDR3 covers 14 residues. The chain's CDR3 is CASSMAGLGNEQFF. The CDR3 bases are TGTGCCAGTAGTATGGCCGGGTTGGGCAATGAGCAGTTCTTC.

This clone came up a few times. V and J are TRBV29-1 and TRBJ2-3; a weak D match, TRBD1 (6 bases). The CDR3 extends over 14 amino acids. Trimming removed 4 bases from V and 2 bases from J, with 13 bases in between. Germline V CDR1 and CDR2: SQVTM, ANQGSEA. CDR3 bases: TGCAGCGTTGCCCTTACAGGGTTCACAGATACGCAGTATTTT. Amino acids: CSVALTGFTDTQYF.

The chain has TRBV2 and TRBJ1-5; D ambiguous. Trimming pared 3 bases from V and 5 bases from J, leaving 2 bases between. The CDR3 length is 11 residues. CDR1 is SNHLY, CDR2 FYNNEI, per germline. The CDR3 protein is CASSDDQPQHF. The CDR3 bases are TGTGCCAGCAGTGACGATCAGCCCCAGCATTTT.

The chain uses TRBV11-2 and TRBJ2-7; possibly TRBD1 for D (6 bases). Germline V lookup: CDR1 SGHAT, CDR2 FQNNGV. This CDR3 comprises 14 residues. V lost 0 bases to trimming and J lost 5 bases, with 11 bases between them. Written as DNA, the CDR3 is TGTGCCAGCAGCTTAGATTACAGGGTCGACGAGCAGTACGTC. Amino acid sequence: CASSLDYRVDEQYV.

Turning to this clone: One end of the junction does not line up with germline, which may come from a read error. J is TRBJ2-7 and V is TRBV7-2, with D possibly matching TRBD1 (6 bases). The CDR3 has 14 amino acids. The germline gives CDR1 SGHTA, CDR2 FQGNSA. CDR3 amino acids: CASRLGGQNYEQYF. The CDR3 coding sequence is TGTGCCAGCAGGTTAGGGGGACAAAACTACGAGCAGTACTTC.

This chain joins TRBV4-3 and TRBJ2-3; D is uncertain. The V end lost 1 base, the J end lost 5 bases, and 16 bases lay between the germline ends. Germline CDR1 LGHNA, CDR2 YSLEER. The CDR3 contains 16 residues. As DNA, the CDR3 is TGCGCCAGCAGCCAAGTCTGGTCCGGTACCAAAGATACGCAGTATTTT. Its protein product is CASSQVWSGTKDTQYF.

This chain links TRBV6-5 with TRBJ1-2; 7 bases are shared with TRBD1. Looked up from germline, CDR1 is MNHEY and CDR2 is SVGAGI. Unmatched junction bases numbered 10, after V lost 2 bases and J lost 10 bases. The CDR3 is made up of 14 amino acids. CDR3 amino acids: CASSYDRGRSAYTF. In DNA form, the CDR3 reads TGTGCCAGCAGTTACGATAGGGGGCGGAGTGCCTACACCTTC.

The chain's CDR3 is CASSETRQGAGGTQYF. As DNA, the CDR3 is TGTGCCAGCAGTGAAACAAGGCAGGGGGCAGGAGGGACCCAGTACTTC. The rearrangement links TRBV2 to TRBJ2-5; the match to TRBD1 covers 8 bases. This CDR3 contains 16 residues. The V segment lost 2 bases and the J segment 7 bases; nucleotides outside the gene matches: 12. Germline V gene lookup returns CDR1 SNHLY and CDR2 FYNNEI.

This clone was recorded only once. The J gene is TRBJ1-2, the V gene TRBV4-3, with D unresolved. Germline CDR1 LGHNA, CDR2 YSLEER. V lost 2 bases and J 4 bases, leaving 14 bases between the germline ends. The length of the CDR3 is 15 residues. DNA for the CDR3: TGCGCCAGCAGCCAAACGATCGGAGACTCCTATGGCTACACCTTC. It encodes CASSQTIGDSYGYTF.

The CDR3 loop reads CASSLGQGINEQFF. CDR3 in DNA: TGTGCCAGCAGCTTAGGACAGGGGATTAATGAGCAGTTCTTC. The chain uses TRBV7-9 and TRBJ2-1, with 8 bases fitting TRBD1. The CDR3 is 14 residues long. From germline, CDR1 is SEHNR and CDR2 FQNEAQ (reference sequence). J lost 7 bases, V lost 1 base, and 3 bases had no gene match.

This chain connects TRBV28 to TRBJ2-2; unclear D gene. The CDR3 length is 15 residues. V was trimmed by 1 base and J by 0 bases, leaving 6 bases between them. CDR1 is MDHEN and CDR2 is SYDVKM in the germline V gene. The CDR3 is CASSLLQTNTGELFF. In DNA, the CDR3 is TGTGCCAGCAGTTTATTACAGACGAACACCGGGGAGCTGTTTTTT.

The V and J genes are TRBV12-5 and TRBJ1-1; perhaps TRBD1 as D (5 bases). Per the germline V gene, CDR1 is LGHNT and CDR2 is FRNRAP. The V end lost 5 bases, the J end lost 1 base, and 8 bases lay between the germline ends. CDR3 length equals 13 residues. CDR3 protein: CASGLQGNTEAFF. The CDR3 coding sequence is TGTGCTAGTGGTCTTCAGGGGAACACTGAAGCTTTCTTT. Filled out from reference TRBV12-5 and TRBJ1-1, the complete variable domain reads DARVTQTPRHKVTEMGQEVTMRCQPILGHNTVFWYRQTMMQGLELLAYFRNRAPLDDSGMPKDRFSAEMPDATLATLKIQPSEPRDSAVYFCASGLQGNTEAFFGQGTRLTVV.

The chain carries TRBV6-5 and TRBJ2-2; maybe TRBD2 (5 bases). V lost 0 bases and J lost 6, with 8 bases in between. Germline CDR1 MNHEY, CDR2 SVGAGI. There are 14 residues in the CDR3. The CDR3 nucleotides read TGTGCCAGCAGTTACTCGTACGGGGCCGGGGAGCTGTTTTTT. It encodes CASSYSYGAGELFF.

Only one count was recorded for this clone. The V gene is TRBV30, the J gene TRBJ2-2; D possibly corresponds to TRBD1 (6 bases). Per the germline V gene, CDR1 is GTSNPN and CDR2 is SVGIG (reference sequence). The V end was cut by 4 bases, the J end by 1 base, with 16 bases between. The CDR3 has 16 amino acids. The CDR3 region is CAWIPQGTLNTGELFF. The CDR3 DNA sequence: TGTGCCTGGATCCCCCAGGGGACATTGAACACCGGGGAGCTGTTTTTT.

V and J are TRBV14 and TRBJ2-1; 7 nucleotides line up with TRBD2. V shed 3 bases and J 4 bases; nucleotides not matched to a gene: 12. The germline V gene has CDR1 SGHDN and CDR2 FVKESK. The length of the CDR3 is 17 residues. Here the CDR3 DNA reads TGTGCCAGCAGCCACTCTCTGCGGGGGTTGGGGTACAATGAGCAGTTCTTC. It translates to CASSHSLRGLGYNEQFF.

This clone was found a few times. The rearrangement links TRBV7-2 to TRBJ2-7; 8 bases are shared with TRBD1. Germline V gene sequence: CDR1 SGHTA, CDR2 FQGNSA. The CDR3 sequence is 14 residues long. The CDR3 nucleotides are TGTGCCAGCAGCTGGAGGGACAGGTCCTCCGAGCAGTACGTC. Amino acid sequence: CASSWRDRSSEQYV.

J is TRBJ1-5 and V is TRBV5-6; 10 nucleotides line up with TRBD1. Trimming cost V 0 bases and J 4 bases; bases outside gene matches: 4. The CDR3 consists of 16 residues. Germline CDR1 reads SGHDT; CDR2 reads YYEEEE. The CDR3: CASSLDGTGANQPQHF. CDR3 nucleotide sequence: TGTGCCAGCAGCTTGGATGGGACAGGGGCAAATCAGCCCCAGCATTTT. Filled out from reference TRBV5-6 and TRBJ1-5, the complete variable domain reads DAGVTQSPTHLIKTRGQQVTLRCSPKSGHDTVSWYQQALGQGPQFIFQYYEEEERQRGNFPDRFSGHQFPNYSSELNVNALLLGDSALYLCASSLDGTGANQPQHFGDGTRLSIL.

This clone showed up just a few times. The chain uses TRBV5-4 and TRBJ2-6, with 9 bases fitting TRBD1. Trimming took 3 bases from V and 1 from J; bases not matched to a gene: 5. The CDR3 covers 17 residues. Germline V gives CDR1 SGHNT, CDR2 YYREEE (reference sequence). The CDR3 bases are TGTGCCAGCAGCTGGGGACAGGGCAGTTCTGGGGCCAACGTCCTGACTTTC. Encoded protein: CASSWGQGSSGANVLTF.

The chain has TRBV28 and TRBJ2-5; TRBD2 might be the D (6 bases). Germline CDR1 reads MDHEN; CDR2 reads SYDVKM. The CDR3 spans 15 residues. Trimming removed 3 bases from V and 4 bases from J, with 15 bases in between. Written as DNA, the CDR3 is TGTGCCAGCAGTTTTAGTCATTCCGGGGGAGAGACCCAGTACTTC. This encodes CASSFSHSGGETQYF.

V is TRBV28 and J is TRBJ1-2; perhaps TRBD1 as D (6 bases). The V gene's germline CDR1 is MDHEN and CDR2 SYDVKM. V dropped 5 bases and J dropped 5 bases, with 15 bases sitting between them. This CDR3 region has 14 residues. The CDR3 coding sequence is TGTGCCAGCAGTCCAACAGGGCGAAGGTATGGCTACACCTTC. This sequence encodes CASSPTGRRYGYTF.

The chain has TRBV28 and TRBJ1-2; D is possibly TRBD1 (5 bases). The V end was cut by 7 bases, the J end by 2 bases, with 14 bases between. CDR3 size: 14 residues. Germline CDR1 reads MDHEN; CDR2 reads SYDVKM. The CDR3 loop is CASTSGPLNYGYTF. The DNA for the CDR3 is TGTGCCAGCACGTCAGGGCCGTTAAACTATGGCTACACCTTC.

This clone was detected only a few times. CDR3 sequence: CASRRPGQGNYGYTF. In DNA form, the CDR3 reads TGCGCCAGCAGACGCCCCGGACAGGGGAACTATGGCTACACCTTC. The rearrangement links TRBV5-1 to TRBJ1-2, with TRBD1 matching 9 bases. This CDR3 contains 15 residues. Germline assignment: CDR1 SGHRS and CDR2 YFSETQ. V dropped 5 bases and J dropped 2; count of bases not matched to a gene: 7.

The J gene is TRBJ1-1, the V gene TRBV28; D gene unclear. The CDR3 length is 14 residues. Trimming shortened V by 6 bases and J by 4 bases, and 15 bases separated the two germline ends. Germline V gene lookup returns CDR1 MDHEN and CDR2 SYDVKM. CDR3 in amino acids: CASSPVARFTEAFF. In DNA form, the CDR3 reads TGTGCCAGCAGCCCTGTGGCCAGGTTCACTGAAGCTTTCTTT. The full variable domain, completed using reference TRBV28 and TRBJ1-1, is DVKVTQSSRYLVKRTGEKVFLECVQDMDHENMFWYRQDPGLGLRLIYFSYDVKMKEKGDIPEGYSVSREKKERFSLILESASTNQTSMYLCASSPVARFTEAFFGQGTRLTVV.

The V call is TRBV4-3, the J call TRBJ1-1; 8 nucleotides align to TRBD1. The ends lost 3 bases at V and 3 bases at J; junction bases unmatched: 9. CDR1 and CDR2 from the germline V gene are LGHNA and YSLEER. This CDR3 spans 16 amino acids. CDR3 region: CASSHQGAELHTEAFF. CDR3 bases: TGCGCCAGCAGCCACCAGGGGGCCGAACTCCACACTGAAGCTTTCTTT.

CDR3: CASSSPRGTDTQYF. CDR3 DNA sequence: TGTGCCAGCAGTTCACCGAGGGGCACAGATACGCAGTATTTT. The V call is TRBV7-2, the J call TRBJ2-3, with a tentative D call TRBD2 (5 bases). There are 14 residues in the CDR3. V gave up 6 bases and J gave up 1 base, with 11 bases separating them. Germline-derived CDR1 and CDR2 are SGHTA and FQGNSA.

The rearrangement links TRBV4-1 to TRBJ1-1, with a tentative D call TRBD1 (5 bases). With 0 bases removed from V and 6 bases from J, the gap between germline ends came to 14 bases. The CDR3 spans 15 residues. Germline V gene lookup returns CDR1 MGHRA and CDR2 YSYEKL. CDR3 amino acids: CASSQDLERGAEAFF. Here the CDR3 DNA reads TGCGCCAGCAGCCAAGATCTAGAAAGGGGTGCTGAAGCTTTCTTT.